This T cell receptor (beta chain) appears in the sequencing data of a study of cytomegalovirus exposure and HLA in healthy donors. Study details: Early release data held about 85 million unique TCRs from HLA-typed donors. Whole-study results and caveats: The study flagged some 180 TCR beta chains as cytomegalovirus-associated. A previous analysis found most TCR beta V segments productive roughly 90% or roughly 30% of the time.

This CDR3 region has 16 residues. Germline V CDR1 and CDR2: SGHDT, YYEEEE. The PCR was carried out with 60 Vbeta primers and 13 Jbeta primers. The repertoire was sequenced with immunoSEQ multiplex PCR; TCRdb's copy has only in-frame clones and lacks some. Counted here are 160,000 or so clones, roughly 80% occurring once; the ten biggest clones make up 1.3%. Healthy bone marrow donors made up the donor group. With regard to this clone: Its matching antigen is unknown.

The source is a man aged 25-40 years in good health and CMV-seronegative. The sample comprised PBMCs. The V gene is TRBV5-6, the J gene TRBJ2-5, with TRBD2 matching 8 bases. The J call may be wrong; the DNA end is better matched by TRBJ2-7. CDR3 amino acids: CASSLEVSGTSYEQYF. The CDR3 DNA reads as TGTGCCAGCAGCTTGGAGGTTAGCGGGACGTCCTACGAGCAGTACTTC.